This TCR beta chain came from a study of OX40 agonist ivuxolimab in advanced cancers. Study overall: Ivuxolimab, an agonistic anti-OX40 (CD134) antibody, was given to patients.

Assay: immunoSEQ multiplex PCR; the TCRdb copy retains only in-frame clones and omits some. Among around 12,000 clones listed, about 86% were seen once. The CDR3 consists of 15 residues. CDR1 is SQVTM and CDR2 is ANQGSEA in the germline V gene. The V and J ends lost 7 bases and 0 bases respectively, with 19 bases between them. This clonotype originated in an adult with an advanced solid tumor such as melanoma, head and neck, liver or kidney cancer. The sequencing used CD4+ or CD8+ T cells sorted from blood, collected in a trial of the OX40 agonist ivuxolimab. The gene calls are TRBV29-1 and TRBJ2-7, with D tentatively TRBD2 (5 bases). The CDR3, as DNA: TGCAGCGGGCTCAAACCCGGGGAAGGCTCCTACGAGCAGTACTTC. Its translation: CSGLKPGEGSYEQYF.